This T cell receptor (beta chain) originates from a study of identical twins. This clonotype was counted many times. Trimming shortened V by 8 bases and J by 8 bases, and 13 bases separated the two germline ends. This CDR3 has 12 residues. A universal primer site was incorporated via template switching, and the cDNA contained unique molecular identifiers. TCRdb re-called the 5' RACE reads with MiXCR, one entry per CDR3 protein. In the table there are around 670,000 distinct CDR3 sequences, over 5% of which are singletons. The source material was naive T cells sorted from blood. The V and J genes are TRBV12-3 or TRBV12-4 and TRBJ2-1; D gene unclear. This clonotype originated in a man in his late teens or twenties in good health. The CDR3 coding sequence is TGTGCCAGCCAGCCCGGTGGGCATGAGCAGTTCTTC. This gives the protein CASQPGGHEQFF.